This T cell receptor (beta chain) emerged from a study of molecular identifiers for immune sequencing clone quantification. V was trimmed by 6 bases and J by 7 bases, leaving 18 bases between them. The CDR3 length is 14 residues. CDR1 is MNHEY, CDR2 SVGEGT, per germline. Bulk libraries came from a prior protocol with listed TCR primers. MiXCR, applied by TCRdb to the PCR reads, yields one record per CDR3 protein. The sample has about 640,000 distinct CDR3 sequences, 20% seen once; the top ten hold 0.85%. The specimen was naive CD8+ T cells from blood, with Jurkat cell RNA spiked in. The subset: FACS-sorted CD8+CD4-CCR7+CD45RA+ naive T cells. The receptor was isolated from a human donor in good health. Some libraries in this study had Jurkat cell RNA spiked in. This chain uses TRBV6-2 or TRBV6-3 with TRBJ2-5; D is uncertain. The CDR3 reads CASSLDIPTRTQYF. The CDR3 region has the DNA TGTGCCAGCAGCCTTGACATCCCCACAAGGACCCAGTACTTC.